The clone carrying this T cell receptor beta chain appeared once. As yet, its antigen is unknown. The sample comes from a study of PD-1 blockade in classical Hodgkin lymphoma. About the study: Nivolumab 3 mg/kg was given intravenously every 2 weeks.

Measured with immunoSEQ multiplex PCR; TCRdb has only the in-frame clones, and not every one. This table holds about 44,000 clones, 66% found once. Germline values: CDR1 SGDLS, CDR2 YYNGEE. The CDR3 has 18 amino acids. J lost 4 bases, V lost 3 bases, and 9 bases had no gene match. Study observations and caveats: Undefined causes, possibly disease activity or prior therapy, underlie the repertoire differences. Those starting nivolumab under 1 year post-ASCT were excluded.

Time point: cycle 4 day 1 (C4D1), after 6 weeks of nivolumab. Brentuximab vedotin exposure varied, and every patient relapsed after autologous stem cell transplantation. V is TRBV9 and J is TRBJ2-5; the match to TRBD2 covers 16 bases. The receptor's source is a human donor with classical Hodgkin lymphoma. This specimen consisted of peripheral blood mononuclear cells (PBMCs), obtained before the fourth cycle of nivolumab. Written as DNA, the CDR3 is TGTGCCAGCAGCGGAGGGACTAGCGGGGGGGCCGGGTTAGAGACCCAGTACTTC. Protein product: CASSGGTSGGAGLETQYF.